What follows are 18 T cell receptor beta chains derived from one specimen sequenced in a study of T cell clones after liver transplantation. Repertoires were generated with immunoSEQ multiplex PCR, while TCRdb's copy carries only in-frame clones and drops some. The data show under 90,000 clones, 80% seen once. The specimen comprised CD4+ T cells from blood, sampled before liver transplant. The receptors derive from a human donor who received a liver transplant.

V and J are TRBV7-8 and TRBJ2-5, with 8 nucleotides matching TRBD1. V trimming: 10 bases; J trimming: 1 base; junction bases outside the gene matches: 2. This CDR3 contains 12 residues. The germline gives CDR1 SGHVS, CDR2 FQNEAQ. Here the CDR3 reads CATGTGQETQYF. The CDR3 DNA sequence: TGTGCCACTGGGACAGGCCAAGAGACCCAGTACTTC.

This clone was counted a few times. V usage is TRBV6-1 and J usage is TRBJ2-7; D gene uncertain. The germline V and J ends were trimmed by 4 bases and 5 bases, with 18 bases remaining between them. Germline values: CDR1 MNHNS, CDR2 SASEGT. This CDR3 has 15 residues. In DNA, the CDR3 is TGTGCCAGCAGTGGGGGTCCTCTCCGGTCCCACGAGCAGTACTTC. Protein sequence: CASSGGPLRSHEQYF.

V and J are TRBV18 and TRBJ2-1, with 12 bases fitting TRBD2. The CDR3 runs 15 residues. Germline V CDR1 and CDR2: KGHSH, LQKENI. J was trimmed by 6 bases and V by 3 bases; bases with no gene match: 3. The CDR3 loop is CASSPRTSGANEQFF. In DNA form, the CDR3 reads TGTGCCAGCTCACCTAGGACTAGCGGGGCCAATGAGCAGTTCTTC. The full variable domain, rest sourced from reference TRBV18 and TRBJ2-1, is NAGVMQNPRHLVRRRGQEARLRCSPMKGHSHVYWYRQLPEEGLKFMVYLQKENIIDESGMPKERFSAEFPKEGPSILRIQQVVRGDSAAYFCASSPRTSGANEQFFGPGTRLTVL.

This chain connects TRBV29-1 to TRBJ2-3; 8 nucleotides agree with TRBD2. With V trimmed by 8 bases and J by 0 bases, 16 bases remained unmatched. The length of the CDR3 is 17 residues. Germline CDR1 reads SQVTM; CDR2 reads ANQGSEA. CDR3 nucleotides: TGCAGCCCTCTCGTTTACCTAGCGGGTGCTAGCACAGATACGCAGTATTTT. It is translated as CSPLVYLAGASTDTQYF.

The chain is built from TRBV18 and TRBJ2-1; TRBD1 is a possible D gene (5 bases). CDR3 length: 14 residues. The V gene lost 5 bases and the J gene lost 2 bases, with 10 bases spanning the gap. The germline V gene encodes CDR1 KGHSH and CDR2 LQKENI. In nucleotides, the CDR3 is TGTGCCAGCTCATCCGACAGAACCTACAATGAGCAGTTCTTC. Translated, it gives CASSSDRTYNEQFF.

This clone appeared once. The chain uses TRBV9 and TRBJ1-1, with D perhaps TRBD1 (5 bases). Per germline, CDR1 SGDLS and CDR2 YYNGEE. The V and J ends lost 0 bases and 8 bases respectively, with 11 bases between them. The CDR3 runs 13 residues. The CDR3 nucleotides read TGTGCCAGCAGCGTAGAATTTGGGGCCGAAGCTTTCTTT. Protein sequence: CASSVEFGAEAFF.

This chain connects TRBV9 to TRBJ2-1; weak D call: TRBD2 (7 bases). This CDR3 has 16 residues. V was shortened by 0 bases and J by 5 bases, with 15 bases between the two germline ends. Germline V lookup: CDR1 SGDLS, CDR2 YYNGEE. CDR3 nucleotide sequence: TGTGCCAGCAGCGTAGTTGGGGGGGCTGACGACAATGAGCAGTTCTTC. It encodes CASSVVGGADDNEQFF.

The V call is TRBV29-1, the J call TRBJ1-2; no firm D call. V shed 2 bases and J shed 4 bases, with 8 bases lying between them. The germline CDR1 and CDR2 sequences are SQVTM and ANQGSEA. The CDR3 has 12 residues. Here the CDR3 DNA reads TGCAGCGTTGAACGTCCGCCCTATGGCTACACCTTC. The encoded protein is CSVERPPYGYTF.

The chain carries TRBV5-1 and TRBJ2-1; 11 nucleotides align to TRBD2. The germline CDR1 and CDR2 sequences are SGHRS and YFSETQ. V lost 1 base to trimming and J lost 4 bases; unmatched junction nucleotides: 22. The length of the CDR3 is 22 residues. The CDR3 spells CASSLPTLEKVTGTSGYNEQFF. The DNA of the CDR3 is TGCGCCAGCAGCTTGCCCACGCTAGAAAAAGTTACCGGGACTAGCGGATACAATGAGCAGTTCTTC.

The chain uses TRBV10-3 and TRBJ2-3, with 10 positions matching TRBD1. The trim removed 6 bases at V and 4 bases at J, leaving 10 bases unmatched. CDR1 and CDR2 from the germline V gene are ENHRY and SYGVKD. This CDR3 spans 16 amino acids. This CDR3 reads CAIRDRQGARADTQYF. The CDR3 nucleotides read TGTGCCATCAGAGATCGACAGGGGGCCCGGGCAGATACGCAGTATTTT.

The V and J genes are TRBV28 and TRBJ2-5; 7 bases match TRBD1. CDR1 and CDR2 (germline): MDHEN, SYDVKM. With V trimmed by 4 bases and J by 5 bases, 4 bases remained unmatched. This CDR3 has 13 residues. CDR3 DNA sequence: TGTGCCAGCAGTTCAGGGGGTGAGGAGACCCAGTACTTC. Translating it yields CASSSGGEETQYF.

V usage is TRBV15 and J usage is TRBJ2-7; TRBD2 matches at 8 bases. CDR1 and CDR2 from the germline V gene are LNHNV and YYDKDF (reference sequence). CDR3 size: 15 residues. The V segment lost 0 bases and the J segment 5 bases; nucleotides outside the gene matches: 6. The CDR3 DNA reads TGTGCCACCAGCAGAGATCCGGGAGGGGCGGACGAGCAGTACTTC. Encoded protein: CATSRDPGGADEQYF.

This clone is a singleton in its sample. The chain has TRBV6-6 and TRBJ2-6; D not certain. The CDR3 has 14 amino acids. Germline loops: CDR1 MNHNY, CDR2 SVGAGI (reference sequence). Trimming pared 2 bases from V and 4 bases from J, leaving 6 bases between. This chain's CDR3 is CASSYGWGANVLTF. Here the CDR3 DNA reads TGTGCCAGCAGTTACGGGTGGGGGGCCAACGTCCTGACTTTC.

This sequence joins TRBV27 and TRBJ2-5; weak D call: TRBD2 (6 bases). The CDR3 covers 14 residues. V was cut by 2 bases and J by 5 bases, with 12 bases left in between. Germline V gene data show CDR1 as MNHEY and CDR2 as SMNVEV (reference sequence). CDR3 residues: CASSLIPGGETQYF. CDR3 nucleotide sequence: TGTGCCAGCAGTTTAATCCCTGGGGGGGAGACCCAGTACTTC.

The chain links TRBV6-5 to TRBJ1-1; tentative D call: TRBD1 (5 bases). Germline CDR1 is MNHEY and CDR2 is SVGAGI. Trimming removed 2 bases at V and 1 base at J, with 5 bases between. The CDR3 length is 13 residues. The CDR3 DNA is TGTGCCAGCAGTTACGACAGGAACACTGAAGCTTTCTTT. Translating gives CASSYDRNTEAFF.

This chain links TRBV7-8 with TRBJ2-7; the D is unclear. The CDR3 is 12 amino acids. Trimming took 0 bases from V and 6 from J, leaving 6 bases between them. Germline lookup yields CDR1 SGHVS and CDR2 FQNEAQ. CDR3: CASSLAVGEQYF. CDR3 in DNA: TGTGCCAGCAGCTTAGCGGTCGGCGAGCAGTACTTC.

The CDR3 DNA follows: TGTGCCAGTAGTTCCGCAAGGTTCTCCTACGAGCAGTACTTC. It specifies CASSSARFSYEQYF. The V and J genes are TRBV19 and TRBJ2-7; no clear D gene. The V and J ends lost 5 bases and 0 bases respectively, with 11 bases between them. Germline CDR1 and CDR2: LNHDA and SQIVND (reference sequence). The CDR3 consists of 14 residues.

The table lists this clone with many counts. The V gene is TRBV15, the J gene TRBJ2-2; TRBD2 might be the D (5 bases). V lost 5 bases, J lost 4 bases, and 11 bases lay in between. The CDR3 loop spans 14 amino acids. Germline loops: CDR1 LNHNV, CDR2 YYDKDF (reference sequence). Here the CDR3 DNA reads TGTGCCACCAGCCCGGGGTTTACCACCGGGGAGCTGTTTTTT. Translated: CATSPGFTTGELFF. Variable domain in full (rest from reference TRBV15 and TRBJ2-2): DAMVIQNPRYQVTQFGKPVTLSCSQTLNHNVMYWYQQKSSQAPKLLFHYYDKDFNNEADTPDNFQSRRPNTSFCFLDIRSPGLGDTAMYLCATSPGFTTGELFFGEGSRLTVL.